This T cell receptor beta chain was recovered during a study of high-grade serous ovarian cancer treatment subgroups listed by TCRdb under 2021. For the wider study: On average, each sample produced around 15,000 sequencing reads and roughly 7,000 unique TCR beta rearrangements. Under a laparoscopic triage algorithm, patients with high-grade serous ovarian cancer were grouped by complete gross resection or by neoadjuvant chemotherapy response, and the study profiled the TCR beta repertoires of these patients. One primary tumor sample and two metastatic tumor samples were contributed by each patient, so that 90 to 100 samples were obtained in total. The cohort comprised some 30 patients: some ten with no residual disease after primary surgery (R0), some ten excellent NACT responders, and some ten poor NACT responders.

General study outcomes and caveats: Repertoire similarity ranging from about 0.095 to 0.8 was observed between tumors from the same patient, whereas almost no similarity was observed between different patients. Spatial information was not captured by bulk tumor TCR sequencing, so insight into HGSC tumor complexity and diversity was limited. The TCR repertoire analyses centered on CDR3, and CDR1 and CDR2 were not analyzed. TCR clonal relatedness showed a positive correlation with neoantigen level and a trend toward positive correlation with copy number variation and mutation load from whole-genome sequencing.

The 80 to 95 tumor samples were subjected to high-throughput TCR profiling using ImmunoSEQ. From the authors' description of their analysis: The repertoire diversity metrics included richness (unique productive sequences), clonality, evenness and relatedness, and the Bhattacharyya coefficient was used to measure similarity between samples. A sensitivity analysis excluded TCRs with fewer than two reads and gave consistent conclusions. TCRdb limited this immuneACCESS table to in-frame rearrangements with V and J called. A share of clones is missing; checked studies link under half to unresolved V genes, and the rest is unexplained. D and trimming come from the DNA, and the V and J calls and clone size come from that table. In all, the sample holds some 7,700 clones, and more than 55% of those were seen once. The ten largest clones represent approximately 5% of the sample. The germline V gene gives CDR1 as SNHLY and CDR2 as FYNNEI. Including the terminal cysteine and phenylalanine, the CDR3 comprises 14 residues. The only DNA kept is the CDR3, 42 bases in frame from the first base. V loses 4 bases, J loses 1 base, and the germline ends lie 9 bases apart.

Tumor samples were collected prior to definitive surgery or chemotherapy. Genomic DNA was extracted by the MD Anderson Biospecimen Extraction Resource, and TCR sequencing was done by the MD Anderson Cancer Genomics Laboratory. Comment on this clone: Which antigen it targets is not known. No clone much larger than this one lies a single base away; base qualities are absent.

Sequenced input: tumor tissue. The source of this sequence is a human donor with high-grade serous ovarian cancer. Recombination joined TRBV2 with TRBJ2-3; the D gene is perhaps TRBD2, from 6 matching bases. The sequenced DNA: TGTGCCAGCAGTGGGGGGGAACGCACAGATACGCAGTATTTT. This gives the protein CASSGGERTDTQYF.